Listed below are T cell receptor beta chains from one sample, sequenced in a study of cytomegalovirus exposure and HLA in healthy donors. Assay: immunoSEQ multiplex PCR; the TCRdb copy retains only in-frame clones and omits some. This sample carries around 130,000 clones, 80% to 85% of them seen once, and the ten largest clones take approximately 2.2%. The sequencing sample was made of PBMCs. Receptors originate from a woman aged 40 to 50 in good health and CMV-seronegative. The CDR3 runs from the conserved cysteine through the conserved F or W. D genes are given only for firm matches. For some rows the clone size is stated as once, few or many, or as a class when expanded; others skip it.

j_gene: TRBJ1-1; v_gene: TRBV5-1; abundance: once; d_gene: TRBD1; CDR3aa: CASSPVTGGLEGTEAFF; CDR3nt: TGCGCCAGCAGCCCCGTGACAGGGGGCCTCGAGGGCACTGAAGCTTTCTTT
j_gene: TRBJ1-5; v_gene: TRBV6-1; abundance: NA; d_gene: TRBD1; CDR3aa: CASSDDRGFKCPQHF; CDR3nt: TGTGCCAGCAGTGATGACAGGGGGTTTAAGTGTCCCCAGCATTTT
j_gene: TRBJ1-2; v_gene: TRBV30; abundance: few; d_gene: TRBD1; CDR3aa: CAWRWTGSNYGYTF; CDR3nt: TGTGCCTGGAGATGGACAGGAAGCAACTATGGCTACACCTTC
j_gene: TRBJ1-3; v_gene: TRBV27; abundance: NA; d_gene: NA; CDR3aa: CASSSPSGVGGGNTIYF; CDR3nt: TGTGCCAGCAGCTCGCCATCGGGGGTCGGCGGTGGAAACACCATATATTTT
j_gene: TRBJ1-1; v_gene: TRBV7-9; abundance: NA; d_gene: NA; CDR3aa: CASSLAREDPEAFF; CDR3nt: TGTGCCAGCAGCTTAGCGAGGGAGGACCCTGAAGCTTTCTTT
j_gene: TRBJ2-6; v_gene: TRBV27; abundance: NA; d_gene: NA; CDR3aa: CASRTRLVSSGLRANVLTF; CDR3nt: TGTGCCAGTCGTACCCGCTTGGTTAGCTCTGGTTTAAGGGCCAACGTCCTGACTTTC
j_gene: TRBJ1-1; v_gene: TRBV29-1; abundance: few; d_gene: NA; CDR3aa: CSAQGGWTEAFF; CDR3nt: TGCAGCGCCCAGGGAGGATGGACTGAAGCTTTCTTT
j_gene: TRBJ1-1; v_gene: TRBV28; abundance: once; d_gene: TRBD1; CDR3aa: CASSLEGLRGRGDTEAFF; CDR3nt: TGTGCCAGCAGTTTAGAGGGCTTGAGGGGGCGCGGGGACACTGAAGCTTTCTTT
j_gene: TRBJ2-5; v_gene: TRBV5-1; abundance: once; d_gene: TRBD1; CDR3aa: CATTSNGQGEETQYF; CDR3nt: TGCGCCACCACCTCAAACGGACAGGGCGAAGAGACCCAGTACTTC
j_gene: TRBJ2-5; v_gene: TRBV5-4; abundance: NA; d_gene: TRBD2; CDR3aa: CASSLPPQRGQETQYF; CDR3nt: TGTGCCAGCAGCCTCCCCCCCCAGCGGGGTCAAGAGACCCAGTACTTC
j_gene: TRBJ2-1; v_gene: TRBV2; abundance: NA; d_gene: TRBD2; CDR3aa: CASRPLAGDYNEQFF; CDR3nt: TGTGCCAGCAGGCCGCTAGCGGGGGACTACAATGAGCAGTTCTTC
j_gene: TRBJ1-5; v_gene: TRBV6-5; abundance: NA; d_gene: TRBD1; CDR3aa: CASTQGGTGVQPQHF; CDR3nt: TGTGCCAGCACCCAGGGCGGGACAGGGGTTCAGCCCCAGCATTTT
j_gene: TRBJ2-7; v_gene: TRBV6-6; abundance: few; d_gene: TRBD2; CDR3aa: CASSYTSGSSYEQYF; CDR3nt: TGTGCCAGCAGTTACACTAGCGGGAGCTCCTACGAGCAGTACTTC
j_gene: TRBJ1-5; v_gene: TRBV6-6; abundance: once; d_gene: NA; CDR3aa: CASSYGQGYQPQHF; CDR3nt: TGTGCCAGCAGTTACGGCCAGGGCTATCAGCCCCAGCATTTT
j_gene: TRBJ2-3; v_gene: TRBV14; abundance: NA; d_gene: NA; CDR3aa: CASSFHNTDTQYF; CDR3nt: TGTGCCAGCAGCTTCCACAACACAGATACGCAGTATTTT
j_gene: TRBJ2-7; v_gene: TRBV6-1; abundance: NA; d_gene: TRBD1; CDR3aa: CASGQERSSYEQYF; CDR3nt: TGTGCCAGCGGACAGGAACGAAGCTCCTACGAGCAGTACTTC
j_gene: TRBJ2-7; v_gene: TRBV7-2; abundance: NA; d_gene: TRBD1; CDR3aa: CASSSTGYGSYEQYF; CDR3nt: TGTGCCAGCAGCTCGACAGGGTACGGCTCCTACGAGCAGTACTTC
j_gene: TRBJ2-1; v_gene: TRBV5-4; abundance: NA; d_gene: TRBD2; CDR3aa: CASSLGGSGRGENNEQFF; CDR3nt: TGTGCCAGCAGCTTGGGGGGTAGCGGGAGGGGGGAAAACAATGAGCAGTTCTTC
j_gene: TRBJ2-7; v_gene: TRBV21-1; abundance: NA; d_gene: NA; CDR3aa: CASSKPGGAEGEQYF; CDR3nt: TGTGCCAGCAGCAAACCCGGCGGGGCGGAGGGGGAGCAGTACTTC
j_gene: TRBJ1-3; v_gene: TRBV10-3; abundance: NA; d_gene: NA; CDR3aa: CAISKGYGHSSGNTIYF; CDR3nt: TGTGCCATCAGCAAGGGGTATGGGCACTCCTCTGGAAACACCATATATTTT
j_gene: TRBJ2-1; v_gene: TRBV4-1; abundance: NA; d_gene: NA; CDR3aa: CASSHEGSSYNEQFF; CDR3nt: TGCGCCAGCAGCCACGAGGGAAGCTCCTACAATGAGCAGTTCTTC
j_gene: TRBJ1-1; v_gene: TRBV5-1; abundance: NA; d_gene: NA; CDR3aa: CASSLALQGSWNTEAFF; CDR3nt: TGCGCCAGCAGCTTGGCCCTGCAGGGATCTTGGAACACTGAAGCTTTCTTT
j_gene: TRBJ1-5; v_gene: TRBV18; abundance: NA; d_gene: NA; CDR3aa: CASSPQGYSNQPQHF; CDR3nt: TGTGCCAGCTCACCGCAGGGATATAGCAATCAGCCCCAGCATTTT
j_gene: TRBJ2-2; v_gene: TRBV7-3; abundance: NA; d_gene: NA; CDR3aa: CASRTSGGTGGELFF; CDR3nt: TGTGCCAGCAGGACGTCGGGCGGGACGGGGGGGGAGCTGTTTTTT
j_gene: TRBJ1-5; v_gene: TRBV19; abundance: once; d_gene: TRBD1; CDR3aa: CASRRQGAGSNQPQHF; CDR3nt: TGTGCCAGTAGAAGACAGGGGGCGGGGAGCAATCAGCCCCAGCATTTT
j_gene: TRBJ1-5; v_gene: TRBV14; abundance: NA; d_gene: NA; CDR3aa: CASSQRGSEPQHF; CDR3nt: TGTGCCAGCAGCCAACGGGGTAGCGAGCCCCAGCATTTT
j_gene: TRBJ1-1; v_gene: TRBV5-1; abundance: NA; d_gene: NA; CDR3aa: CASSAAVNTEAFF; CDR3nt: TGCGCCAGCAGCGCGGCAGTGAACACTGAAGCTTTCTTT
j_gene: TRBJ2-2; v_gene: TRBV7-9; abundance: NA; d_gene: NA; CDR3aa: CASSLSPGELFF; CDR3nt: TGTGCCAGCAGCTTAAGCCCCGGGGAGCTGTTTTTT
j_gene: TRBJ1-1; v_gene: TRBV7-2; abundance: NA; d_gene: NA; CDR3aa: CASPRQGIGSEAFF; CDR3nt: TGTGCCAGCCCCCGGCAGGGTATCGGTTCTGAAGCTTTCTTT
j_gene: TRBJ1-3; v_gene: TRBV7-2; abundance: NA; d_gene: NA; CDR3aa: CASSLALRDTIYF; CDR3nt: TGTGCCAGCAGCTTAGCGCTAAGAGACACCATATATTTT
j_gene: TRBJ2-7; v_gene: TRBV6-5; abundance: NA; d_gene: NA; CDR3aa: CASSYWRDYEQYF; CDR3nt: TGTGCCAGCAGTTACTGGAGGGACTACGAGCAGTACTTC
j_gene: TRBJ1-2; v_gene: TRBV18; abundance: NA; d_gene: NA; CDR3aa: CASSPRFGEERGYTF; CDR3nt: TGTGCCAGCTCACCAAGGTTCGGGGAGGAACGCGGCTACACCTTC
j_gene: TRBJ1-3; v_gene: TRBV18; abundance: NA; d_gene: NA; CDR3aa: CASSPGESGNTIYF; CDR3nt: TGTGCCAGCTCACCCGGGGAGAGTGGAAACACCATATATTTT
j_gene: TRBJ2-7; v_gene: TRBV28; abundance: NA; d_gene: NA; CDR3aa: CASSFKQGGYYEQYF; CDR3nt: TGTGCCAGCAGTTTCAAGCAGGGTGGTTACTACGAGCAGTACTTC
j_gene: TRBJ2-1; v_gene: TRBV6-1; abundance: NA; d_gene: TRBD1; CDR3aa: CASSDRGWNEQFF; CDR3nt: TGTGCCAGCAGTGACAGGGGGTGGAATGAGCAGTTCTTC
j_gene: TRBJ2-6; v_gene: TRBV4-3; abundance: NA; d_gene: NA; CDR3aa: CASSQVPRSGANVLTF; CDR3nt: TGCGCCAGCAGCCAAGTTCCGAGATCTGGGGCCAACGTCCTGACTTTC